This TCR beta chain appears in the sequencing data of a study of somatic mutations in cytotoxic T cells in rheumatoid arthritis. Study-wide results and caveats: A slight TRBV07 underrepresentation in rheumatoid arthritis patients was reported without multiple-comparison adjustment. Increasing age coincided with elevated CD8+ clonality among rheumatoid arthritis patients, though not among healthy controls.

Of note for this clone: The target antigen is unknown.

The CDR3 is made up of 13 amino acids. Germline loops: CDR1 SEHNR, CDR2 FQNEAQ (reference sequence). Trimming left V 0 bases short and J 4 bases short, with 3 bases between. Produced via immunoSEQ multiplex PCR; TCRdb's table is partial and in-frame only. The sample records around 23,000 clones, approximately 73% being singletons. V is TRBV7-9 and J is TRBJ1-4; no clear D gene. The clonotype originates from a woman under 30 in good health. Input material: CD8+ T cells sorted from blood. The CDR3 DNA reads as TGTGCCAGCAGCTTAGCCAGTAATGAAAAACTGTTTTTT. Amino acid sequence: CASSLASNEKLFF.